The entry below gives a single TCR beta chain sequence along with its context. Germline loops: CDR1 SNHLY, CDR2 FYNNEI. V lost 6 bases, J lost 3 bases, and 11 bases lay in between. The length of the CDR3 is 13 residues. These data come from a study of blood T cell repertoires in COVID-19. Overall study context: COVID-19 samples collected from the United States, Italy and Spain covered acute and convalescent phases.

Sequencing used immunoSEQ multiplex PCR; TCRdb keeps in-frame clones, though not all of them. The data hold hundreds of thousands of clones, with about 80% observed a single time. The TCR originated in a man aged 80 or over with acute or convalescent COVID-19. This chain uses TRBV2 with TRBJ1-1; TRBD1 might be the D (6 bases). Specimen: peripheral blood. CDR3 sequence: CASRGDRYTEAFF. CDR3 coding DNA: TGTGCCAGCAGGGGAGACAGGTACACTGAAGCTTTCTTT.